The 21 T cell receptor beta chains given below trace back to one sample, sequenced in a study of read filtering for tumor transcriptome and immune sequencing. The library was built from about 0.4 ug RNA with molecular barcoded adaptors for alpha/delta and beta/gamma chains. MiXCR was run by TCRdb on the reads, yielding one entry per CDR3 protein. The sample yields 40,000 to 50,000 distinct CDR3 sequences, 13% seen once. Source material: a population of CD138-negative cells sorted from bone marrow. The receptors stem from a donor at least 40 years old with multiple myeloma.

Many counts were recorded for this clonotype. The rearrangement joins TRBV20-1 to TRBJ2-7; no reliable D call. Trimming pared 6 bases from V and 5 bases from J, leaving 11 bases between. The CDR3 spans 11 residues. Germline V CDR1 and CDR2: DFQATT, SNEGSKA (reference sequence). The CDR3 DNA sequence: TGCAGTGCCGAGGTAGGACACGAGCAGTACTTC. It encodes CSAEVGHEQYF.

The J gene is TRBJ2-1, the V gene TRBV10-3; D may match TRBD1 or TRBD2 (6 bases each). This CDR3 contains 14 residues. Germline CDR1 ENHRY, CDR2 SYGVKD. Trimming stripped 7 bases from V and 3 bases from J, with 13 bases between. The chain's CDR3 is CAIKGGLIYNEQFF. The CDR3 DNA is TGTGCCATCAAAGGGGGACTGATCTACAATGAGCAGTTCTTC.

This clonotype was seen ten or more times. The chain links TRBV4-1 to TRBJ2-7; D may be TRBD2 (5 bases). CDR3 length equals 14 residues. Per germline, CDR1 MGHRA and CDR2 YSYEKL. The V end was cut by 2 bases, the J end by 7 bases, with 15 bases between. The CDR3 DNA sequence: TGCGCCAGCAGCCAACTCGGCCGAGGGCAAGAGCAGTACTTC. Protein product: CASSQLGRGQEQYF.

There are a few counts of this clonotype. A read error may explain this, as a much larger clone is one base away. The chain has TRBV2 and TRBJ2-3, with a weak D call TRBD2 (6 bases). Germline V gives CDR1 SNHLY, CDR2 FYNNEI. The CDR3 loop spans 16 amino acids. V was clipped by 4 bases and J by 5 bases, with 19 bases between them. The CDR3 spells CASSARPVVGGDTQYF. As DNA, the CDR3 is TGTGCCAGCAGTGCAAGGCCAGTAGTGGGAGGAGATACGCAGTATTTT.

At least ten counts were recorded for this clonotype. The V gene is TRBV29-1, the J gene TRBJ1-4; D ambiguous. The CDR3 is 13 residues long. The germline V and J ends were trimmed by 3 bases and 4 bases, with 9 bases remaining between them. From germline, CDR1 is SQVTM and CDR2 ANQGSEA. CDR3 loop: CSVDGGLNEKLFF. The CDR3 DNA sequence: TGCAGCGTTGACGGCGGCCTTAATGAAAAACTGTTTTTT.

This clonotype was detected many times. The chain links TRBV11-2 to TRBJ2-2; D is perhaps TRBD2 (5 bases). The germline V gene encodes CDR1 SGHAT and CDR2 FQNNGV. The CDR3 sequence is 15 residues long. The V end lost 4 bases, the J end lost 6 bases, and 15 bases lay between the germline ends. As DNA, the CDR3 is TGTGCCAGCAGCTACTCACCGGACGGGGCCGGGGAGCTGTTTTTT. Translation: CASSYSPDGAGELFF.

This clonotype came up many times. This chain's CDR3 is CASSSSQETQYF. In nucleotides, the CDR3 is TGTGCCAGCAGCTCAAGCCAAGAGACCCAGTACTTC. This sequence joins TRBV7-2 and TRBJ2-5; D gene ambiguous. Germline V gives CDR1 SGHTA, CDR2 FQGNSA. Between the trimmed V and J ends, which lost 4 bases and 1 base, there was a span of 4 bases. This CDR3 is built from 12 residues.

This clonotype appeared many times. The rearrangement links TRBV6-6 to TRBJ2-3, with 7 bases aligning to TRBD2. Trimming took 6 bases from V and 5 from J; bases not matched to a gene: 14. Germline V lookup: CDR1 MNHNY, CDR2 SVGAGI (reference sequence). This CDR3 has 16 residues. The CDR3 here is CASRNRGSRGGDTQYF. CDR3 bases: TGTGCCAGCAGAAACCGCGGGAGTCGGGGCGGAGATACGCAGTATTTT.

In its sample, this clonotype was seen many times. The V call is TRBV5-1, the J call TRBJ1-4; 8 positions agree with TRBD1. The CDR3 spans 14 residues. Per germline, CDR1 SGHRS and CDR2 YFSETQ. The junction had 5 bases not matched to a gene; V was cut back by 0 bases and J by 10 bases. The CDR3 nucleotides are TGCGCCAGCAGCTTGGAACAGGGGGGCGGAAAACTGTTTTTT. It encodes CASSLEQGGGKLFF.

This clonotype was counted many times. The J gene is TRBJ1-1, the V gene TRBV7-2, with 7 bases that match TRBD1. Germline loops: CDR1 SGHTA, CDR2 FQGNSA. Trimming at V came to 5 bases and at J to 6 bases, leaving 9 bases not matched to a gene. The CDR3 loop spans 14 amino acids. CDR3 DNA sequence: TGTGCCAGCAGCAGGACAGGTAGAGGACCTGAAGCTTTCTTT. As protein: CASSRTGRGPEAFF.

About this clonotype: This may arise from a read error, as a much more abundant clone is one base away. V and J are TRBV11-3 and TRBJ2-5; D is undetermined. Germline CDR1 reads SGHNT; CDR2 reads YENEEA. The V gene lost 5 bases and the J gene lost 7 bases, with 11 bases spanning the gap. This CDR3 region has 12 residues. The CDR3 nucleotides read TGTGCCAGCAGCCTAAGCCTAGGGACCCAGTACTTC. Amino acid sequence: CASSLSLGTQYF.

A remark on this clonotype: This may arise from a read error, as a much more abundant clone is one base away. J is TRBJ2-2 and V is TRBV6-1; a weak D match, TRBD2 (6 bases). CDR1 is MNHNS and CDR2 is SASEGT in the germline V gene. This CDR3 is 17 amino acids long. The germline V and J ends were trimmed by 1 base and 8 bases, with 20 bases remaining between them. This CDR3 reads CASSEGSAGPMTGELFF. CDR3 DNA: TGTGCCAGCAGTGAAGGGTCCGCGGGACCGATGACGGGGGAGCTGTTTTTT.

The rearrangement links TRBV4-3 to TRBJ2-1; D not resolved. The CDR3 covers 15 residues. Germline V gene data show CDR1 as LGHNA and CDR2 as YSLEER. Trimming shortened V by 0 bases and J by 3 bases, and 9 bases separated the two germline ends. As DNA, the CDR3 is TGCGCCAGCAGCCAAGATAGGTGGATCTACAATGAGCAGTTCTTC. Its protein product is CASSQDRWIYNEQFF.

This clonotype was counted many times. A junction end diverges from the germline sequence, so it may reflect a read error. The CDR3 reads CATSEPMLPVLIF. Written as DNA, the CDR3 is TGTGCCACCAGTGAGCCGATGCTTCCCGTTCTGATCTTC. The genes are TRBV24-1 and TRBJ2-1; D is unresolved. Looked up from germline, CDR1 is KGHDR and CDR2 is SFDVKD. This CDR3 contains 13 residues.

The sample holds many counts of this clonotype. CDR3 amino acids: CASSTGPTISYEQYF. The CDR3 nucleotides read TGTGCCAGCAGCACCGGCCCTACTATCTCCTACGAGCAGTACTTC. J is TRBJ2-7 and V is TRBV28; D uncertain. CDR3 length: 15 amino acids. Germline V gene data show CDR1 as MDHEN and CDR2 as SYDVKM. V lost 6 bases and J lost 0, with 15 bases in between.

This clonotype was seen at least ten times. The rearrangement links TRBV14 to TRBJ2-1, with no clear D. The V end lost 0 bases, the J end lost 7 bases, and 4 bases lay between the germline ends. The CDR3 runs 12 residues. CDR1 and CDR2 from the germline V gene are SGHDN and FVKESK. The CDR3 region has the DNA TGTGCCAGCAGCCAAGATAAGAATGAGCAGTTCTTC. Its translation: CASSQDKNEQFF.

This clonotype was seen repeatedly, ten times or more. V gene TRBV5-4 combines with J gene TRBJ1-4, with 8 bases matching TRBD1. J gave up 4 bases and V 3 bases, and 5 bases lay outside the gene matches. CDR3 length equals 15 residues. Germline values: CDR1 SGHNT, CDR2 YYREEE (reference sequence). The CDR3 region is CASSSRQGLNEKLFF. The CDR3, as DNA: TGTGCCAGCAGCTCTAGACAGGGGCTTAATGAAAAACTGTTTTTT.

This clonotype was counted a few times. This rearrangement joins TRBV6-1 to TRBJ2-7, with 9 bases matching TRBD1. J lost 3 bases, V lost 7 bases, and 7 bases had no gene match. Germline V gene sequence: CDR1 MNHNS, CDR2 SASEGT. This CDR3 has 14 residues. In DNA, the CDR3 is TGTGCCAGCAAGCCCCCGACAGGGGGCTACGAGCAGTACTTC. Its translation is CASKPPTGGYEQYF.

For this clonotype: The junction and the germline gene differ at one end; a read error may be behind it. The chain uses TRBV5-4 and TRBJ2-1, with D hard to call. There are 14 residues in the CDR3. CDR1 and CDR2 from the germline V gene are SGHNT and YYREEE (reference sequence). CDR3 in amino acids: CASRVHGSYHEQFF. In nucleotides, the CDR3 is TGTGCCAGCAGAGTACACGGCTCCTACCATGAGCAGTTCTTC.

The V gene is TRBV7-3, the J gene TRBJ2-1; D might be TRBD1 or TRBD2, each matching 5 bases. This CDR3 comprises 14 residues. Trimming removed 0 bases from V and 7 bases from J, with 10 bases in between. Germline V gene lookup returns CDR1 SGHTA and CDR2 FQGTGA. This chain's CDR3 is CASSLTGRENEQFF. DNA for the CDR3: TGTGCCAGCAGCTTAACGGGCAGGGAGAATGAGCAGTTCTTC.

This clonotype was recorded at least ten times. The genes are TRBV29-1 and TRBJ2-5; no firm D call. CDR3 length: 15 amino acids. Trimming left V 3 bases short and J 5 bases short, with 19 bases between. Germline V gene sequence: CDR1 SQVTM, CDR2 ANQGSEA. CDR3 bases: TGCAGCGTTGAGCGTGTGCAATCCTACGGGGAGACCCAGTACTTC. It translates to CSVERVQSYGETQYF.